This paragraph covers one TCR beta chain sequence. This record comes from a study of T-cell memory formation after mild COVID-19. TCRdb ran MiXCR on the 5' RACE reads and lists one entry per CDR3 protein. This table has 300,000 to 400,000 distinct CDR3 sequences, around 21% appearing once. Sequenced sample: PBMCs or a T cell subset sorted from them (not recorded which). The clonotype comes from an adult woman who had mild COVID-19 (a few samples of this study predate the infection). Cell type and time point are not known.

The CDR3 is CASSLSVAGGNYEQYF. DNA of the CDR3: TGTGCCAGCAGCTTATCGGTAGCGGGAGGGAACTACGAGCAGTACTTC. V gene TRBV7-3 combines with J gene TRBJ2-7; 11 bases fit TRBD2. J was trimmed by 3 bases and V by 2 bases; bases with no gene match: 6. The V gene's germline CDR1 is SGHTA and CDR2 FQGTGA. There are 16 residues in the CDR3.